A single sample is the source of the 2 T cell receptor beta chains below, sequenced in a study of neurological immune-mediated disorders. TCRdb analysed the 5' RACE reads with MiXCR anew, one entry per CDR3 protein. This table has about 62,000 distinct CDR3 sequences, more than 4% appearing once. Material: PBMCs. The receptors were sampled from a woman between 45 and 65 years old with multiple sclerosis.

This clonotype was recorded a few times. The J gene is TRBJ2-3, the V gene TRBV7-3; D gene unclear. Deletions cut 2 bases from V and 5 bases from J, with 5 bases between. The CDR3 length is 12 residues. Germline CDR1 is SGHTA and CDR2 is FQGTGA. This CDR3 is CASSLFGDTQYF. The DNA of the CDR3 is TGTGCCAGCAGCTTATTTGGAGATACGCAGTATTTT. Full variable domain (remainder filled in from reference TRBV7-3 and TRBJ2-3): GAGVSQTPSNKVTEKGKYVELRCDPISGHTALYWYRQSLGQGPEFLIYFQGTGAADDSGLPNDRFFAVRPEGSVSTLKIQRTERGDSAVYLCASSLFGDTQYFGPGTRLTVL.

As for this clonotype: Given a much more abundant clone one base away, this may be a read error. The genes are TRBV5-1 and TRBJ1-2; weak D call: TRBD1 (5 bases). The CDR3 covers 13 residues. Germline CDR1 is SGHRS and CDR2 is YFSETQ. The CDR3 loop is CASSRNRGYGYPF. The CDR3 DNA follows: TGCGCCAGCAGCCGCAACCGGGGGTACGGCTACCCCTTC.